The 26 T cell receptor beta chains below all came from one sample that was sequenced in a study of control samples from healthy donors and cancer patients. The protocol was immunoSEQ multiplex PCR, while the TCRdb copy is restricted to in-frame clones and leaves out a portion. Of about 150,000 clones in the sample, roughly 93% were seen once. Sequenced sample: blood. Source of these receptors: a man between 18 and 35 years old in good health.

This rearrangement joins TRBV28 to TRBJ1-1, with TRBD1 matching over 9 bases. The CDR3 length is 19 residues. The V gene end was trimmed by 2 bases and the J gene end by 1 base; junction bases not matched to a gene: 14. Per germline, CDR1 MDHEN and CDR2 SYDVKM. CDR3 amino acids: CASSLRRDREGRENTEAFF. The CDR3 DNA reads TGTGCCAGCAGTTTAAGAAGGGACAGGGAAGGTCGGGAGAACACTGAAGCTTTCTTT.

The CDR3 is CASSYRTREDTQYF. CDR3 nucleotides: TGTGCCAGCAGCTACCGGACCCGGGAAGATACGCAGTATTTT. This rearrangement joins TRBV11-3 to TRBJ2-3; weak D call: TRBD2 (5 bases). The CDR3 sequence is 14 residues long. Trimming stripped 4 bases from V and 5 bases from J, with 13 bases between. Germline values: CDR1 SGHNT, CDR2 YENEEA.

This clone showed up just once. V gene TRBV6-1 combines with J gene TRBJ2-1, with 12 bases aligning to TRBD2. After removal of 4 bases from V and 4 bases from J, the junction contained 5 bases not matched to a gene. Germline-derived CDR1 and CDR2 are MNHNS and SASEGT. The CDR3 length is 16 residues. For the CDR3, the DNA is TGTGCCAGCAGTGGGGCTAGCGGGAGGGTATACAATGAGCAGTTCTTC. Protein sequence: CASSGASGRVYNEQFF.

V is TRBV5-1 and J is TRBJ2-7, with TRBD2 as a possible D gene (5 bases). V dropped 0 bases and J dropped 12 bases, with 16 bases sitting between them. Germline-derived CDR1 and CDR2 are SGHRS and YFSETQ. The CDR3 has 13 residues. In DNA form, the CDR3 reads TGCGCCAGCAGCTTGGCCGGACTGTCATTTCGGTACTTC. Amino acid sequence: CASSLAGLSFRYF.

This chain's CDR3 is CASSFTLVGNEQYF. The CDR3 nucleotides are TGTGCCAGCAGCTTCACCCTCGTAGGGAACGAGCAGTACTTC. The V and J genes are TRBV7-6 and TRBJ2-7, with D uncertain. Per the germline V gene, CDR1 is SGHVS and CDR2 is FNYEAQ. Trimming cost V 3 bases and J 5 bases, with 14 bases left between them. The CDR3 is 14 residues long.

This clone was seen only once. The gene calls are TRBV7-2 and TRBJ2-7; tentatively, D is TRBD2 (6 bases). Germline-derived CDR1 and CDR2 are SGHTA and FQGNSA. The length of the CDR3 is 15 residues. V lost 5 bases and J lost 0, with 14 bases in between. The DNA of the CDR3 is TGTGCCAGCAGCCCCCGGGGCGGGAACTCCTACGAGCAGTACTTC. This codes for CASSPRGGNSYEQYF.

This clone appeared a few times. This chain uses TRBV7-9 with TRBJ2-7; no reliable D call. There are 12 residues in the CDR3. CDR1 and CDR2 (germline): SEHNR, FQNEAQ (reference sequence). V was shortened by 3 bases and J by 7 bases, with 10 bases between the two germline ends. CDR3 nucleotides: TGTGCCAGCAGCTTCGTTCCTGAGGAGCAGTACTTC. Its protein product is CASSFVPEEQYF.

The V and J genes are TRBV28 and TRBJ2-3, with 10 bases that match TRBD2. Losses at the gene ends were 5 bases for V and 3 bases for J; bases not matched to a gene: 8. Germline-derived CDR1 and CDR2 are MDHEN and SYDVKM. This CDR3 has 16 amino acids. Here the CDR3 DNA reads TGTGCCAGCAGTCCAGCGGGAGGGCTATGGACAGATACGCAGTATTTT. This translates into CASSPAGGLWTDTQYF. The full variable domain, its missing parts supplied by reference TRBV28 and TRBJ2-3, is DVKVTQSSRYLVKRTGEKVFLECVQDMDHENMFWYRQDPGLGLRLIYFSYDVKMKEKGDIPEGYSVSREKKERFSLILESASTNQTSMYLCASSPAGGLWTDTQYFGPGTRLTVL.

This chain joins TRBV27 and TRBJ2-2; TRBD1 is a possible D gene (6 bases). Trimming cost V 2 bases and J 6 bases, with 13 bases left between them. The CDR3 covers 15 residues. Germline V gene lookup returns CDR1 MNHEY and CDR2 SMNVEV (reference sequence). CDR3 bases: TGTGCCAGCAGTTTACAACAGGGTTTCGCCGGGGAGCTGTTTTTT. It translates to CASSLQQGFAGELFF.

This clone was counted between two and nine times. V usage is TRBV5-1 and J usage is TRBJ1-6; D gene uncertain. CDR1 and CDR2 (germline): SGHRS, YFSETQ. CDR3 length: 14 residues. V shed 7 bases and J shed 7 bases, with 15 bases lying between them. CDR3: CASSLRARNSPLHF. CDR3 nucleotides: TGCGCCAGCTCCCTGAGGGCGCGGAATTCACCCCTCCACTTT.

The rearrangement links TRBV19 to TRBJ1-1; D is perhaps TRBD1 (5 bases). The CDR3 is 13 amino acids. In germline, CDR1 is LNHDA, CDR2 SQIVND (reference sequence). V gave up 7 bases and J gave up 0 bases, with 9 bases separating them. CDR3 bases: TGTGCCAGTACCGAGGGACTGAACACTGAAGCTTTCTTT. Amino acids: CASTEGLNTEAFF.

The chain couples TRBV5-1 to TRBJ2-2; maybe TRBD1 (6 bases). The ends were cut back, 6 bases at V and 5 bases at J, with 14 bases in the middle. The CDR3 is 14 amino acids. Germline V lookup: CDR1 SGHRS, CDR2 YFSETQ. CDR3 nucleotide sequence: TGCGCCAGCAACCCCGGCAGGGGTACCGGGGAGCTGTTTTTT. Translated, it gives CASNPGRGTGELFF.

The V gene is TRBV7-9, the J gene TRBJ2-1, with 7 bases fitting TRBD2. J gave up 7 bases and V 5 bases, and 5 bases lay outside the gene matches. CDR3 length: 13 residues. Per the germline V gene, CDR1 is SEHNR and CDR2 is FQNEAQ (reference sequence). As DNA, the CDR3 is TGTGCCAGCAGCCCCTCGCGGGGGAATGAGCAGTTCTTC. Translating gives CASSPSRGNEQFF.

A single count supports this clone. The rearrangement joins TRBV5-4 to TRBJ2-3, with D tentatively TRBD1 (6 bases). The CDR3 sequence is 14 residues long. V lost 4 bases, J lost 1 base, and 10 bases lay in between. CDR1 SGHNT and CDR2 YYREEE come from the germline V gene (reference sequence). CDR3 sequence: CASSLRQGTDTQYF. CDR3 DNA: TGTGCCAGCAGCCTGAGACAGGGCACAGATACGCAGTATTTT.

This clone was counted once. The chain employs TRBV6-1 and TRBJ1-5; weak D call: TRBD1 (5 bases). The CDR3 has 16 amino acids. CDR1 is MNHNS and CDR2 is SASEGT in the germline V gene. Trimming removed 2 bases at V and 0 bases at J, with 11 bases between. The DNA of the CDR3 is TGTGCCAGCAGTGAACTAGCAGGGTATAGCAATCAGCCCCAGCATTTT. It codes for CASSELAGYSNQPQHF.

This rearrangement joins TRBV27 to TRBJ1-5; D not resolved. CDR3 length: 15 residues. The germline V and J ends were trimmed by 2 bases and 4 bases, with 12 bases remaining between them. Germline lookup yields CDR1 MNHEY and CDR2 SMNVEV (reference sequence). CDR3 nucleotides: TGTGCCAGCAGTTTAAACAGCGAACCAAATCAGCCCCAGCATTTT. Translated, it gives CASSLNSEPNQPQHF.

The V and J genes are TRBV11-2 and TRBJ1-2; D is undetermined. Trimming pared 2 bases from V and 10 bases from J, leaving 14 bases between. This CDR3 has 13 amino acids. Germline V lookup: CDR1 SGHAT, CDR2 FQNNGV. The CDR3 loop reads CASSLTTSRNYTF. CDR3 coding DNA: TGTGCCAGCAGCTTAACGACATCCCGGAACTACACCTTC.

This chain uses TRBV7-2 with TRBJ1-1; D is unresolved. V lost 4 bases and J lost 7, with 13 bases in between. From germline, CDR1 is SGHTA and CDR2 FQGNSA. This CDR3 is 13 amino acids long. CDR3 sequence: CASSSVGRLEAFF. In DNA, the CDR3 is TGTGCCAGCAGCTCCGTTGGCAGGCTTGAAGCTTTCTTT.

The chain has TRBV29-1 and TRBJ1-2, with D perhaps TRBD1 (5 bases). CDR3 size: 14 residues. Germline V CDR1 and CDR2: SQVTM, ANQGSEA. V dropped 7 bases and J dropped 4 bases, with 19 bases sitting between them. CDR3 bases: TGCAGCGCCGCTGTACCTCCAGGGTTCTATGGCTACACCTTC. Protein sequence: CSAAVPPGFYGYTF.

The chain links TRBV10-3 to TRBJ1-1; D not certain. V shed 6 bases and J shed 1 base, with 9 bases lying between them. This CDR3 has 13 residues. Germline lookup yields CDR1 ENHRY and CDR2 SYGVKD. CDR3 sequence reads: CAISPDANTEAFF. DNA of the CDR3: TGTGCCATCAGCCCGGACGCGAACACTGAAGCTTTCTTT.

The CDR3 spells CASAQGTNYEQYF. CDR3 DNA sequence: TGTGCCAGCGCACAGGGGACCAACTACGAGCAGTACTTC. J is TRBJ2-7 and V is TRBV19, with TRBD1 matching 7 bases. CDR3 length equals 13 residues. The ends lost 9 bases at V and 3 bases at J; junction bases unmatched: 8. The germline V gene encodes CDR1 LNHDA and CDR2 SQIVND (reference sequence).

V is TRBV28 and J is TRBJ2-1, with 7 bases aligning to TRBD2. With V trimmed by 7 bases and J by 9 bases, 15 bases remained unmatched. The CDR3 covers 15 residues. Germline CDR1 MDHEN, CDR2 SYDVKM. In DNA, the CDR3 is TGTGCCAGCATTGGGAGGGCCGTTGGAAATAGTGAGCAGTTCTTC. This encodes CASIGRAVGNSEQFF. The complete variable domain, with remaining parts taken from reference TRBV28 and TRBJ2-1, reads DVKVTQSSRYLVKRTGEKVFLECVQDMDHENMFWYRQDPGLGLRLIYFSYDVKMKEKGDIPEGYSVSREKKERFSLILESASTNQTSMYLCASIGRAVGNSEQFFGPGTRLTVL.

The CDR3 nucleotides read TGTGCCAGCAGCCCCGACAGGTACTCCTACGAGCAGTACTTC. This translates into CASSPDRYSYEQYF. The V call is TRBV13, the J call TRBJ2-7; D may be TRBD1 (6 bases). The ends were cut back, 5 bases at V and 0 bases at J, with 11 bases in the middle. In germline, CDR1 is PRHDT, CDR2 FYEKMQ (reference sequence). The CDR3 runs to 14 residues.

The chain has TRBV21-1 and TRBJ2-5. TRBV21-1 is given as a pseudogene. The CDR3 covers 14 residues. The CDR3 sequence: CASSPRRVRETQYF. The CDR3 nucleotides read TGTGCCAGCAGCCCTCGTAGGGTCCGGGAGACCCAGTACTTC.

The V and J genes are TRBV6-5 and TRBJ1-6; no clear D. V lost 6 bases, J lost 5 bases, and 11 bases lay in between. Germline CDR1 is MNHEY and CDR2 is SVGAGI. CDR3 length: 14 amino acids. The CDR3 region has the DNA TGTGCCAGCAGCATGGAACGCCATAATTCACCCCTCCACTTT. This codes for CASSMERHNSPLHF.

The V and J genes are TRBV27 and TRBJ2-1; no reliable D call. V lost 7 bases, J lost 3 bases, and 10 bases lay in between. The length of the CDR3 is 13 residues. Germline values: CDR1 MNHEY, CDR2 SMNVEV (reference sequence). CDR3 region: CASNRLGYNEQFF. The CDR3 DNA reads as TGTGCCAGCAACCGCCTTGGCTACAATGAGCAGTTCTTC.